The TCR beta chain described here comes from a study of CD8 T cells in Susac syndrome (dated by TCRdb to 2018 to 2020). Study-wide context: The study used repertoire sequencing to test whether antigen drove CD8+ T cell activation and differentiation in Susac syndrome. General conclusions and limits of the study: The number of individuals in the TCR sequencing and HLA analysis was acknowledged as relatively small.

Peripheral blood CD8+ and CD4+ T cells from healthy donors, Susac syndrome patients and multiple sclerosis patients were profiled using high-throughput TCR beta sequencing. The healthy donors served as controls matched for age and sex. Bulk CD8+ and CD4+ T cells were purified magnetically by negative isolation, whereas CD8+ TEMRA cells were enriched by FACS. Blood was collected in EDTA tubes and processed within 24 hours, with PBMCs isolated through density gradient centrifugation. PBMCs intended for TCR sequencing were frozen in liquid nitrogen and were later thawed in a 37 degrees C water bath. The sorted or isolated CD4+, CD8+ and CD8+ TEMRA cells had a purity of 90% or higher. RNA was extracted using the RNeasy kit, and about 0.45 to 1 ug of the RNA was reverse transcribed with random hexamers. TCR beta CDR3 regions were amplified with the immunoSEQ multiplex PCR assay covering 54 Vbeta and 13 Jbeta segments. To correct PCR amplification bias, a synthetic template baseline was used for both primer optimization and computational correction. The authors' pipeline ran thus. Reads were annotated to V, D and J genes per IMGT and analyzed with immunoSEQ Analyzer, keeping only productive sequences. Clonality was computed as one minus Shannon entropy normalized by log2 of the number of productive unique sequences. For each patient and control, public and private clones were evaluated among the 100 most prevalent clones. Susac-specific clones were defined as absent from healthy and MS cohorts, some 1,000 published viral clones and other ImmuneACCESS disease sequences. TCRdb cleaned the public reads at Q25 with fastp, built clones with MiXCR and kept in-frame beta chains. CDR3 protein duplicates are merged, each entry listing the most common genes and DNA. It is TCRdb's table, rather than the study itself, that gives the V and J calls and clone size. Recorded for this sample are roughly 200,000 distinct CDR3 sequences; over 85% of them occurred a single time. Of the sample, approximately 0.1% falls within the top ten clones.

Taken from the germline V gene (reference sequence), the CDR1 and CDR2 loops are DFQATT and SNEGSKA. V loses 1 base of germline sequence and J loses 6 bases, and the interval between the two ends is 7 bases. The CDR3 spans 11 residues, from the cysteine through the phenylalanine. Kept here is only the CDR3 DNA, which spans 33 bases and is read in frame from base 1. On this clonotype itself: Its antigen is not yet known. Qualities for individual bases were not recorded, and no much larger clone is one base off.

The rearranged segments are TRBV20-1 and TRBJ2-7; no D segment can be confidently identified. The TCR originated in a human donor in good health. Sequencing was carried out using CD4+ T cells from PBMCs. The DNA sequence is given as TGCAGTGCTAGAGGGCTTGGCGAGCAGTACTTC. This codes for CSARGLGEQYF.